A single sample is the source of the 30 T cell receptor beta chains below, sequenced in a study of cytomegalovirus exposure and HLA in healthy donors. PCR employed 60 Vbeta and 13 Jbeta primers. Clones were sequenced by immunoSEQ multiplex PCR, and TCRdb holds only the in-frame ones, with some missing. The sample comprises about 160,000 clones, around nine tenths of which are singletons, and approximately 2% rests with the top ten. Material for sequencing was PBMCs. The receptors derive from a woman between 18 and 29 years old in good health and CMV-seronegative.

The chain employs TRBV18 and TRBJ1-1; 7 bases are a match to TRBD1. The CDR3 has 16 amino acids. From germline, CDR1 is KGHSH and CDR2 LQKENI. V trimming: 4 bases; J trimming: 4 bases; junction bases outside the gene matches: 12. DNA for the CDR3: TGTGCCAGCTCACAAGGGGGCCGGGGTGCCGGCACTGAAGCTTTCTTT. This encodes CASSQGGRGAGTEAFF.

The rearrangement links TRBV4-2 to TRBJ2-1, with TRBD2 matching over 15 bases. The CDR3 length is 20 residues. Germline V lookup: CDR1 LGHNA, CDR2 YNFKEQ. With V trimmed by 0 bases and J by 6 bases, 12 bases remained unmatched. CDR3 sequence: CASSQDMGLAGGLQFNEQFF. CDR3 in DNA: TGTGCCAGCAGCCAAGATATGGGACTAGCGGGGGGCCTTCAGTTCAATGAGCAGTTCTTC.

Only one count was recorded for this clone. The chain employs TRBV5-1 and TRBJ1-1, with TRBD1 matching over 9 bases. This CDR3 has 15 residues. Germline V gene lookup returns CDR1 SGHRS and CDR2 YFSETQ. V gave up 3 bases and J gave up 7 bases; unmatched junction bases: 10. CDR3 region: CASSSMDRGEGEAFF. The CDR3 coding sequence is TGCGCCAGCAGCTCCATGGACAGGGGAGAGGGTGAAGCTTTCTTT. Filled out from reference TRBV5-1 and TRBJ1-1, the complete variable domain reads KAGVTQTPRYLIKTRGQQVTLSCSPISGHRSVSWYQQTPGQGLQFLFEYFSETQRNKGNFPGRFSGRQFSNSRSEMNVSTLELGDSALYLCASSSMDRGEGEAFFGQGTRLTVV.

The chain combines TRBV7-9 with TRBJ2-1; D not certain. Trimming cost V 5 bases and J 0 bases, with 14 bases left between them. Germline-derived CDR1 and CDR2 are SEHNR and FQNEAQ (reference sequence). The CDR3 has 16 amino acids. CDR3 DNA: TGTGCCAGCAGCGAATTCGCGGTTCGCTCCTACAATGAGCAGTTCTTC. Translation: CASSEFAVRSYNEQFF.

The genes are TRBV2 and TRBJ1-4; D is ambiguous. This CDR3 is built from 14 residues. In germline, CDR1 is SNHLY, CDR2 FYNNEI. Trimming left V 4 bases short and J 8 bases short, with 14 bases between. This CDR3 reads CASSVRRVGEKLFF. The CDR3 DNA sequence: TGTGCCAGCAGTGTACGGAGGGTCGGCGAAAAACTGTTTTTT. Complete variable domain (other parts from reference TRBV2 and TRBJ1-4): EPEVTQTPSHQVTQMGQEVILRCVPISNHLYFYWYRQILGQKVEFLVSFYNNEISEKSEIFDDQFSVERPDGSNFTLKIRSTKLEDSAMYFCASSVRRVGEKLFFGSGTQLSVL.

V usage is TRBV19 and J usage is TRBJ2-5; TRBD2 matches at 10 bases. The CDR3 spans 14 residues. Germline CDR1 LNHDA, CDR2 SQIVND (reference sequence). Losses at the gene ends were 4 bases for V and 4 bases for J; bases not matched to a gene: 3. The CDR3 loop is CASSKGLAPETQYF. The CDR3 DNA is TGTGCCAGTAGTAAGGGACTAGCGCCAGAGACCCAGTACTTC.

V and J are TRBV6-1 and TRBJ2-7; TRBD1 matches 11 bases. This CDR3 spans 17 amino acids. V lost 4 bases and J lost 0; bases outside the gene matches: 8. Germline V gene data show CDR1 as MNHNS and CDR2 as SASEGT. The CDR3 DNA follows: TGTGCCAGCAGTGCTGGGACAGGGGGTTTGAGCTCCTACGAGCAGTACTTC. It specifies CASSAGTGGLSSYEQYF.

The rearrangement links TRBV7-9 to TRBJ2-2; a possible D gene is TRBD2 (6 bases). Germline assignment: CDR1 SEHNR and CDR2 FQNEAQ (reference sequence). Trimming took 5 bases from V and 3 from J, leaving 16 bases between them. The CDR3 consists of 16 residues. The CDR3 is CASSATGGGDTGELFF. The CDR3 DNA follows: TGTGCCAGCAGCGCTACAGGCGGAGGGGACACCGGGGAGCTGTTTTTT. Full variable domain (rest looked up from reference TRBV7-9 and TRBJ2-2): DTGVSQNPRHKITKRGQNVTFRCDPISEHNRLYWYRQTLGQGPEFLTYFQNEAQLEKSRLLSDRFSAERPKGSFSTLEIQRTEQGDSAMYLCASSATGGGDTGELFFGEGSRLTVL.

In regard to this clone: A junction boundary mismatches the germline segment, possibly from a read error. V and J are TRBV4-1 and TRBJ2-1, with D tentatively TRBD2 (5 bases). Per germline, CDR1 MGHRA and CDR2 YSYEKL. The CDR3 extends over 17 amino acids. This chain's CDR3 is CASSALPRRKRVNEHFF. DNA of the CDR3: TGCGCCAGCAGCGCGCTCCCCCGGAGGAAGAGAGTCAATGAGCACTTCTTC.

The V gene is TRBV13, the J gene TRBJ2-1, with 11 bases matching TRBD2. The CDR3 contains 15 residues. From germline, CDR1 is PRHDT and CDR2 FYEKMQ (reference sequence). V shed 6 bases, J shed 1 base, and the junction held 2 bases outside the gene matches. CDR3 in DNA: TGTGCCAGCAGGAGGACTAGCGGGTCCTACAATGAGCAGTTCTTC. Residues: CASRRTSGSYNEQFF.

This clone was seen just once. For the CDR3, the DNA is TGTGCCAGCAGCTTGGGACAGCTCCCAGATACGCAGTATTTT. Its translation is CASSLGQLPDTQYF. V usage is TRBV9 and J usage is TRBJ2-3; 7 nucleotides match TRBD1. V shed 4 bases, J shed 4 bases, and the junction held 6 bases outside the gene matches. The germline V gene has CDR1 SGDLS and CDR2 YYNGEE. The CDR3 runs to 14 residues.

In this sample, this clone turned up once. CDR3 residues: CASSTGNSPLHF. Here the CDR3 DNA reads TGTGCCAGCAGTACAGGAAATTCACCCCTCCACTTT. J is TRBJ1-6 and V is TRBV28; possibly TRBD1 for D (5 bases). Trimming removed 5 bases from V and 7 bases from J, with 6 bases in between. The CDR3 extends over 12 amino acids. Germline V gene sequence: CDR1 MDHEN, CDR2 SYDVKM.

This chain uses TRBV6-1 with TRBJ2-5, with unresolved D. The J call may not be correct, given that the DNA end is closer to TRBJ2-7. CDR1 MNHNS and CDR2 SASEGT come from the germline V gene. The CDR3 covers 11 residues. The CDR3 DNA is TGTGCCAGCATTCTACTCTCCGAGCAGTACTTC. This encodes CASILLSEQYF.

The chain joins TRBV7-8 to TRBJ2-5; the match to TRBD2 covers 7 bases. The CDR3 runs to 15 residues. V lost 6 bases, J lost 2 bases, and 9 bases stayed unmatched. CDR1 SGHVS and CDR2 FQNEAQ come from the germline V gene. CDR3 DNA sequence: TGTGCCAGCAGTTGGAAGCGGGGAATGCAAGAGACCCAGTACTTC. This sequence encodes CASSWKRGMQETQYF.

The rearrangement joins TRBV19 to TRBJ1-1; 10 positions match TRBD1. The CDR3 is made up of 15 amino acids. The V and J ends lost 3 bases and 4 bases, in that order; junction bases with no gene match: 5. CDR1 is LNHDA, CDR2 SQIVND, per germline (reference sequence). CDR3 sequence reads: CASSIPRTGGTEAFF. CDR3 sequence (DNA): TGTGCCAGTAGTATCCCTAGGACAGGGGGCACTGAAGCTTTCTTT.

This clone was seen only a few times. The rearrangement joins TRBV4-2 to TRBJ2-7; 9 nucleotides align to TRBD2. The V gene end was trimmed by 1 base and the J gene end by 3 bases; junction bases not matched to a gene: 4. CDR1 and CDR2 (germline): LGHNA, YNFKEQ. CDR3 length: 15 residues. CDR3 bases: TGTGCCAGCAGCCAAGGAAGCGGGGGGAGCTACGAGCAGTACTTC. This encodes CASSQGSGGSYEQYF.

The rearrangement links TRBV5-1 to TRBJ2-3; 10 bases are a match to TRBD2. Germline lookup yields CDR1 SGHRS and CDR2 YFSETQ. J gave up 0 bases and V 7 bases, and 8 bases lay outside the gene matches. This CDR3 has 16 amino acids. In DNA, the CDR3 is TGCGCCAGCGGGTTAGCGGGAGGCGCTAGCACAGATACGCAGTATTTT. Its protein product is CASGLAGGASTDTQYF.

The chain has TRBV6-6 and TRBJ1-3, with D unresolved. The V end was cut by 2 bases, the J end by 0 bases, with 5 bases between. The germline gives CDR1 MNHNY, CDR2 SVGAGI (reference sequence). CDR3 size: 14 residues. CDR3 sequence: CASSYQNSGNTIYF. CDR3 sequence (DNA): TGTGCCAGCAGTTACCAGAACTCTGGAAACACCATATATTTT.

The chain carries TRBV21-1 and TRBJ1-1; the table's TRBD1 call for D was not verified on the DNA. TRBV21-1 is shown as a pseudogene. The CDR3 length is 17 residues. CDR3: CASSNRHSRVENTEAFF. The DNA for the CDR3 is TGTGCCAGCAGCAATCGGCACTCCAGGGTGGAGAACACTGAAGCTTTCTTT.

The chain has TRBV5-4 and TRBJ2-7, with 7 bases aligning to TRBD1. Germline V CDR1 and CDR2: SGHNT, YYREEE (reference sequence). CDR3 length: 12 amino acids. J gave up 7 bases and V 1 base, and 2 bases lay outside the gene matches. CDR3 nucleotide sequence: TGTGCCAGCAGCTTGATCAGGGGGGAGCAGTACTTC. This encodes CASSLIRGEQYF. Together with reference TRBV5-4 and TRBJ2-7, the CDR3 gives the full variable domain: ETGVTQSPTHLIKTRGQQVTLRCSSQSGHNTVSWYQQALGQGPQFIFQYYREEENGRGNFPPRFSGLQFPNYSSELNVNALELDDSALYLCASSLIRGEQYFGPGTRLTVT.

CDR3 protein: CATSGSQGSNSGNTIYF. The CDR3 DNA is TGTGCCACCAGCGGTTCACAGGGCTCAAACTCTGGAAACACCATATATTTT. V and J are TRBV15 and TRBJ1-3; the D gene is possibly TRBD1 (6 bases). Germline CDR1 reads LNHNV; CDR2 reads YYDKDF (reference sequence). The length of the CDR3 is 17 residues. The ends were cut back, 5 bases at V and 0 bases at J, with 17 bases in the middle. Full variable domain (rest looked up from reference TRBV15 and TRBJ1-3): DAMVIQNPRYQVTQFGKPVTLSCSQTLNHNVMYWYQQKSSQAPKLLFHYYDKDFNNEADTPDNFQSRRPNTSFCFLDIRSPGLGDTAMYLCATSGSQGSNSGNTIYFGEGSWLTVV.

The DNA for the CDR3 is TGTGCCATCAGTGGTCTAGCGGGAGGGACCAATGAGCAGTTCTTC. Translated: CAISGLAGGTNEQFF. The V call is TRBV10-3, the J call TRBJ2-1; TRBD2 agrees at 12 bases. CDR3 size: 15 residues. Germline V gives CDR1 ENHRY, CDR2 SYGVKD. V gave up 4 bases and J gave up 6 bases; unmatched junction bases: 4.

Concerning this clone itself: One junction end does not reproduce the germline sequence, and a read error may be involved. Other DNA variants within this sample encode the same CDR3. The chain has TRBV2 and TRBJ1-1; 8 bases are shared with TRBD1. Germline CDR1 SNHLY, CDR2 FYNNEI. The length of the CDR3 is 13 residues. DNA of the CDR3: TGTGCCAGCGGCGACCAGGGGGCCGCTGAGGCTTTCTTT. Translation gives CASGDQGAAEAFF.

This clone was found a few times. The chain carries TRBV5-1 and TRBJ2-2; D not resolved. Trimming pared 6 bases from V and 0 bases from J, leaving 12 bases between. Germline CDR1 is SGHRS and CDR2 is YFSETQ. The CDR3 consists of 15 residues. CDR3 nucleotide sequence: TGCGCCAGCACCATGCAGCGTTCGAACACCGGGGAGCTGTTTTTT. Translated: CASTMQRSNTGELFF.

This clone was recorded once. This chain joins TRBV5-1 and TRBJ2-1; D possibly corresponds to TRBD2 (6 bases). This CDR3 comprises 16 residues. Germline-derived CDR1 and CDR2 are SGHRS and YFSETQ. With 4 bases removed from V and 3 bases from J, the gap between germline ends came to 17 bases. The chain's CDR3 is CASSHLEAGGYNEQFF. Written as DNA, the CDR3 is TGCGCCAGCAGCCACTTGGAAGCCGGGGGCTACAATGAGCAGTTCTTC. The full variable domain, with the rest looked up from reference TRBV5-1 and TRBJ2-1, is KAGVTQTPRYLIKTRGQQVTLSCSPISGHRSVSWYQQTPGQGLQFLFEYFSETQRNKGNFPGRFSGRQFSNSRSEMNVSTLELGDSALYLCASSHLEAGGYNEQFFGPGTRLTVL.

This clone appeared once. The chain recombines TRBV2 with TRBJ1-2; the D is unclear. The CDR3 is made up of 12 amino acids. V was cut by 6 bases and J by 3 bases, with 8 bases left in between. Germline CDR1 is SNHLY and CDR2 is FYNNEI. The CDR3 nucleotides read TGTGCCAGCAGGGAGGATCACTATGGCTACACCTTC. Protein sequence: CASREDHYGYTF. Looking up the rest from reference TRBV2 and TRBJ1-2 gives the full variable domain: EPEVTQTPSHQVTQMGQEVILRCVPISNHLYFYWYRQILGQKVEFLVSFYNNEISEKSEIFDDQFSVERPDGSNFTLKIRSTKLEDSAMYFCASREDHYGYTFGSGTRLTVV.

This chain joins TRBV4-1 and TRBJ2-5, with D perhaps TRBD2 (5 bases). CDR3 size: 12 residues. Germline V CDR1 and CDR2: MGHRA, YSYEKL. Trimming pared 5 bases from V and 7 bases from J, leaving 11 bases between. The CDR3 DNA sequence: TGCGCCAGCAGCGATAGAAGCGGGACCCAGTACTTC. As protein: CASSDRSGTQYF.

The V gene is TRBV1, the J gene TRBJ2-6; whether TRBD2, the table's D call, matches the DNA was not checked. TRBV1 has pseudogene status. The length of the CDR3 is 12 residues. The CDR3 nucleotides are TGCACCAGCGGGAGGGGGGCCAACGTCCTGACTTTC. It yields the protein CTSGRGANVLTF.

Here the CDR3 DNA reads TGTGCCAGCAGCCAGACAGGGACTAGTGATGGCTACACCTTC. This sequence encodes CASSQTGTSDGYTF. The chain joins TRBV5-5 to TRBJ1-2; 7 bases line up with TRBD1. In germline, CDR1 is SGHKS, CDR2 YYEKEE (reference sequence). This CDR3 spans 14 amino acids. The V gene end was trimmed by 4 bases and the J gene end by 6 bases; junction bases not matched to a gene: 9.

V usage is TRBV2 and J usage is TRBJ2-4; 8 positions match TRBD2. Germline CDR1 SNHLY, CDR2 FYNNEI. The CDR3 totals 14 residues. J lost 6 bases, V lost 2 bases, and 3 bases had no gene match. The CDR3 DNA reads TGTGCCAGCAGTGAACGGGGGGGAGGAAACATTCAGTACTTC. This gives the protein CASSERGGGNIQYF.